The clone carrying this T cell receptor (beta chain) was found many times. Tagging with unique molecular identifiers was applied to individual cDNA molecules. TCRdb used MiXCR to reprocess the 5' RACE reads, holding one entry per CDR3 protein. The sample carries some 29,000 distinct CDR3 sequences, over 3.5% recorded once. This record belongs to a study of early T cells in non-severe SARS-CoV-2 infection. Study overall: Whole-blood bulk RNA, unsorted, was sequenced, and chains were unpaired.

This CDR3 is 14 amino acids long. Trimming took 6 bases from V and 0 from J, leaving 11 bases between them. The chain is built from TRBV12-3 or TRBV12-4 and TRBJ2-5; D is tentatively TRBD1 or TRBD2 (5 bases each). The TCR sequence derives from an adult who was a healthcare worker with PCR-confirmed SARS-CoV-2 infection or an uninfected control (not recorded which). The material sequenced was whole blood. DNA for the CDR3: TGTGCCAGCAGATTCCGGGACCACCAAGAGACCCAGTACTTC. Residues: CASRFRDHQETQYF.